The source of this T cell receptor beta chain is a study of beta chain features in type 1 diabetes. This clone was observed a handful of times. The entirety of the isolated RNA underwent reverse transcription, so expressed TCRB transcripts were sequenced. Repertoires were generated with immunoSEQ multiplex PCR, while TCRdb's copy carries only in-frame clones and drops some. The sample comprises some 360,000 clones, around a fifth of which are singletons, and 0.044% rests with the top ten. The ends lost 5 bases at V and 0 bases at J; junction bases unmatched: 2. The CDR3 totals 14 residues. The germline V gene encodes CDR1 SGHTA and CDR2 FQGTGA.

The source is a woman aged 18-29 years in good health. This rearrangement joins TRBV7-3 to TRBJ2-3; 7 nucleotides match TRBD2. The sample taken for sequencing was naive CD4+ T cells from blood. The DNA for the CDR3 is TGTGCCAGCAGCCAGGGACTAAGCACAGATACGCAGTATTTT. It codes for CASSQGLSTDTQYF. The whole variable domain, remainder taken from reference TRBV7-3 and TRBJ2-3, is GAGVSQTPSNKVTEKGKYVELRCDPISGHTALYWYRQSLGQGPEFLIYFQGTGAADDSGLPNDRFFAVRPEGSVSTLKIQRTERGDSAVYLCASSQGLSTDTQYFGPGTRLTVL.